This entry lists 11 T cell receptor beta chains sequenced from one sample in a study of blood T cell repertoires in COVID-19. The assay was immunoSEQ multiplex PCR, and TCRdb's table has in-frame clones only and misses some. The sample shows about 230,000 clones, 75% to 85% of them seen only once. Sequenced sample: peripheral blood. These receptors were obtained from a woman aged 50 to 60 with acute or convalescent COVID-19.

The rearrangement links TRBV28 to TRBJ2-1, with 8 positions matching TRBD2. The CDR3 has 16 residues. Germline V CDR1 and CDR2: MDHEN, SYDVKM. V lost 3 bases and J lost 8; bases outside the gene matches: 12. CDR3 sequence reads: CASSFTGRAGLDEQFF. In nucleotides, the CDR3 is TGTGCCAGCAGTTTCACCGGGAGGGCCGGGTTAGATGAGCAGTTCTTC.

V and J are TRBV28 and TRBJ1-2; D unclear. CDR3 length: 12 amino acids. V was trimmed by 5 bases and J by 5 bases, leaving 9 bases between them. CDR1 is MDHEN and CDR2 is SYDVKM in the germline V gene. CDR3 nucleotide sequence: TGTGCCAGCAGTCGCGCGGGGTATGGCTACACCTTC. This sequence encodes CASSRAGYGYTF.

The V gene is TRBV5-4, the J gene TRBJ2-6, with D perhaps TRBD1 (6 bases). The CDR3 has 15 residues. The V end lost 0 bases, the J end lost 2 bases, and 6 bases lay between the germline ends. Germline V CDR1 and CDR2: SGHNT, YYREEE (reference sequence). In nucleotides, the CDR3 is TGTGCCAGCAGCTTGGCAGGGGCTGGGGCCAACGTCCTGACTTTC. Translation: CASSLAGAGANVLTF. The full variable domain, with the rest looked up from reference TRBV5-4 and TRBJ2-6, is ETGVTQSPTHLIKTRGQQVTLRCSSQSGHNTVSWYQQALGQGPQFIFQYYREEENGRGNFPPRFSGLQFPNYSSELNVNALELDDSALYLCASSLAGAGANVLTFGAGSRLTVL.

The chain uses TRBV5-5 and TRBJ1-2; 8 bases align to TRBD1. The germline V gene encodes CDR1 SGHKS and CDR2 YYEKEE (reference sequence). J lost 2 bases, V lost 5 bases, and 11 bases had no gene match. The CDR3 is 16 residues long. CDR3 DNA: TGTGCCAGCAGGAAGCAATCCGGGACAGGCAACTATGGCTACACCTTC. This sequence encodes CASRKQSGTGNYGYTF. Drawing the rest from reference TRBV5-5 and TRBJ1-2, the complete variable domain is DAGVTQSPTHLIKTRGQQVTLRCSPISGHKSVSWYQQVLGQGPQFIFQYYEKEERGRGNFPDRFSARQFPNYSSELNVNALLLGDSALYLCASRKQSGTGNYGYTFGSGTRLTVV.

Only a few counts were recorded for this clone. J is TRBJ2-7 and V is TRBV7-3; 7 bases match TRBD1. This CDR3 is 13 amino acids long. The germline V gene has CDR1 SGHTA and CDR2 FQGTGA. The trim removed 6 bases at V and 6 bases at J, leaving 8 bases unmatched. CDR3: CASSYDRAGEQYF. The DNA for the CDR3 is TGTGCCAGCAGTTACGACAGGGCGGGCGAGCAGTACTTC.

V gene TRBV7-6 combines with J gene TRBJ2-3; 11 bases align to TRBD2. The V gene end was trimmed by 2 bases and the J gene end by 0 bases; junction bases not matched to a gene: 19. Germline loops: CDR1 SGHVS, CDR2 FNYEAQ. The CDR3 has 22 residues. This CDR3 reads CASSLPPPWASGGTTSTDTQYF. The CDR3 DNA follows: TGTGCCAGCAGCTTACCCCCTCCCTGGGCTAGCGGGGGGACCACTAGCACAGATACGCAGTATTTT.

This clone was counted a few times. This rearrangement joins TRBV5-5 to TRBJ1-5; the D is unclear. This CDR3 has 15 residues. In germline, CDR1 is SGHKS, CDR2 YYEKEE (reference sequence). Between the trimmed V and J ends, which lost 4 bases and 1 base, there was a span of 12 bases. CDR3 sequence: CASSPTGGSNQPQHF. DNA for the CDR3: TGTGCCAGCAGCCCGACGGGAGGGAGCAATCAGCCCCAGCATTTT.

To note about this clone: The same CDR3 can be traced to other DNA sequences in this sample. This chain links TRBV30 with TRBJ1-1; D gene ambiguous. The CDR3 runs to 11 residues. V lost 4 bases and J lost 2, with 5 bases in between. CDR1 is GTSNPN and CDR2 is SVGIG in the germline V gene (reference sequence). In DNA form, the CDR3 reads TGTGCCTGGATCCTTAACACTGAAGCTTTCTTT. Its protein product is CAWILNTEAFF.

The chain combines TRBV6-5 with TRBJ2-7, with D perhaps matching TRBD2 (6 bases). CDR1 and CDR2 (germline): MNHEY, SVGAGI. The CDR3 is 13 residues long. Trimming took 6 bases from V and 5 from J, leaving 14 bases between them. This CDR3 reads CASSSPAGNEQYF. The CDR3 DNA is TGTGCCAGCAGCTCCCCCGCGGGGAACGAGCAGTACTTC.

The CDR3 is CASSPLGSYEQYF. CDR3 in DNA: TGTGCCAGCAGCCCCCTAGGTTCCTACGAGCAGTACTTC. This chain links TRBV7-9 with TRBJ2-7; D remains ambiguous. With 5 bases removed from V and 1 base from J, the gap between germline ends came to 9 bases. The germline V gene encodes CDR1 SEHNR and CDR2 FQNEAQ (reference sequence). This CDR3 region has 13 residues.

The chain carries TRBV5-1 and TRBJ2-3; 9 bases align to TRBD2. V lost 0 bases and J lost 3; bases outside the gene matches: 5. The V gene's germline CDR1 is SGHRS and CDR2 YFSETQ. The CDR3 is made up of 16 amino acids. The CDR3 DNA follows: TGCGCCAGCAGCTTGGACGGCGGGAGGGGGACAGATACGCAGTATTTT. This sequence encodes CASSLDGGRGTDTQYF.